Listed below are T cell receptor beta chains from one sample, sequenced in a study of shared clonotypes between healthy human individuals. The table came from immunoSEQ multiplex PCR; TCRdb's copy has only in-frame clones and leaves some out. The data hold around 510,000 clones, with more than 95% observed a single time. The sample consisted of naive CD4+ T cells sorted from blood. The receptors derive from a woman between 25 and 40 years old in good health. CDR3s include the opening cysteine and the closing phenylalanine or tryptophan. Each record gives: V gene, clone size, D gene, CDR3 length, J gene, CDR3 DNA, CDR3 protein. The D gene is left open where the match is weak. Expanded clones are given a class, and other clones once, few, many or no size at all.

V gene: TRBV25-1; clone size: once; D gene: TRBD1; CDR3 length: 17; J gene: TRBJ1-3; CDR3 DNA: TGTGCCAGCAGGGGCGGTATTGGGACAGACTCTGGAAACACCATATATTTT; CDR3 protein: CASRGGIGTDSGNTIYF
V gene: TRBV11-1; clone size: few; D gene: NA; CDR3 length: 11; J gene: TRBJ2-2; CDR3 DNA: TGTGCCAGCAGTCACGGCGGGGAGCTGTTTTTT; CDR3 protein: CASSHGGELFF
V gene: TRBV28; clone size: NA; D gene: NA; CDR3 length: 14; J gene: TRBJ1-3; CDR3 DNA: TGTGCCAGCAGTTTCAGGAGCTCAGGAAACACCATATATTTT; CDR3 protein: CASSFRSSGNTIYF
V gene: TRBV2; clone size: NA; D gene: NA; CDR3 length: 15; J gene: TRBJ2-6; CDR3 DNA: TGTGCCAGCAGTGATCGAGACTCTGGGGCCAACGTCCTGACTTTC; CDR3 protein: CASSDRDSGANVLTF
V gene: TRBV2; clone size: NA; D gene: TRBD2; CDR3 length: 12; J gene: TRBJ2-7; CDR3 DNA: TGTGCCAGCTCGACCAGGGAGGGCGAGCAGTACTTC; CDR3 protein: CASSTREGEQYF
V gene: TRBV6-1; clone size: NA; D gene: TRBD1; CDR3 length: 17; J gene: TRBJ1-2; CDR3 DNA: TGTGCCAGCAGTGAAACTGGTAGGGGACAGGGAGCCTATGGCTACACCTTC; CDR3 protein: CASSETGRGQGAYGYTF
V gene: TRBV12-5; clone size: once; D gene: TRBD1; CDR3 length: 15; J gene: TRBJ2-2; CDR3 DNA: TGTGCTAGTGGTTTTTGGACAGGGAACACCGGGGAGCTGTTTTTT; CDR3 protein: CASGFWTGNTGELFF
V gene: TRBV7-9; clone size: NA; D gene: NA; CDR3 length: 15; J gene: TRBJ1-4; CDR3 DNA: TGTGCCAGCAGCTTAGGGCTGGGGATGAAAGAAAAACTGTTTTTT; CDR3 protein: CASSLGLGMKEKLFF
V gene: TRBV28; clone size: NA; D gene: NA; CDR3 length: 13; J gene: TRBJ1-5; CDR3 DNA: TGTGCCAGCAGGGCAGTATTAATTCAGCCCCAGCATTTT; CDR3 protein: CASRAVLIQPQHF
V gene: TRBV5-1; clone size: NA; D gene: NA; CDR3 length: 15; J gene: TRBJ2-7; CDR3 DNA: TGCGCCAGCAGCTTGCTGAGACCGCAATCCGACGAGCAGTACTTC; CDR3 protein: CASSLLRPQSDEQYF
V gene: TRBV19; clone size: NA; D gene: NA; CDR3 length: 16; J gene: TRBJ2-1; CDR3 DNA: TGTGCCAGTAGTCTGGATCCAGGTCCAGGGTTTAATGAGCAGTTCTTC; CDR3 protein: CASSLDPGPGFNEQFF
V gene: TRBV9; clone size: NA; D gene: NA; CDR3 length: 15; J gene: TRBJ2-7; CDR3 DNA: TGTGCCAGCGGTGGTCGACAAGGAAGATCCTACGAGCAGTACTTC; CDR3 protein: CASGGRQGRSYEQYF
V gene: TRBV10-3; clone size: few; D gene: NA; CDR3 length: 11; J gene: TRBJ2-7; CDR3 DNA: TGTGCCATCAGTGAGGGCTACGAGCAGTACTTC; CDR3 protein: CAISEGYEQYF
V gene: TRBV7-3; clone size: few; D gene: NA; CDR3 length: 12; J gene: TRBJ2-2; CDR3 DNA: TGTGCCAGCAGTCGGAACACCGGGGAGCTGTTTTTT; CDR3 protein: CASSRNTGELFF
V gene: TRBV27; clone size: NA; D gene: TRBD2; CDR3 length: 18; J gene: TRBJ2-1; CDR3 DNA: TGTGCCAGCAGCCCGACTAGCGGGAGGGCGGGGAGATACAATGAGCAGTTCTTC; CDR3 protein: CASSPTSGRAGRYNEQFF
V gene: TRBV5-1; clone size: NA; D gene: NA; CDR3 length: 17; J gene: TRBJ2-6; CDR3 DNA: TGCGCCAGCAGCGTCGTAGCGGAAAGCTCTGGGGCCAACGTCCTGACTTTC; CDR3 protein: CASSVVAESSGANVLTF
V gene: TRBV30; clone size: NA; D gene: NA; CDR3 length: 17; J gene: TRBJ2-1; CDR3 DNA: TGTGCCTGGGGTCTAAGCAGGTCGGACCCGATCTACAATGAGCAGTTCTTC; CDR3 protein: CAWGLSRSDPIYNEQFF
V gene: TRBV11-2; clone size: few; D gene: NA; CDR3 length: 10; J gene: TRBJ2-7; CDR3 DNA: TGTGCCAGCAGCTCCTTCGAGCAGTACTTC; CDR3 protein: CASSSFEQYF
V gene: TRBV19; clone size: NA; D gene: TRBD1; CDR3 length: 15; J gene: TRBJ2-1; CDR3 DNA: TGTGCCAGTAGTATTCTGAACAGGGGGCGGGATGAGCAGTTCTTC; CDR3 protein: CASSILNRGRDEQFF
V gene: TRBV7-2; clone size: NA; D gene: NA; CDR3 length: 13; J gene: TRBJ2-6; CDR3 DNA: TGTGCCAGCCAGAGCTCTGGGGCCAACGTCCTGACTTTC; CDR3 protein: CASQSSGANVLTF
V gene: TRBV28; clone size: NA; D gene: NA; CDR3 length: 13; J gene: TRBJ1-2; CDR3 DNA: TGTGCCACGGACAACAACTGGGACTATGGCTACACCTTC; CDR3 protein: CATDNNWDYGYTF
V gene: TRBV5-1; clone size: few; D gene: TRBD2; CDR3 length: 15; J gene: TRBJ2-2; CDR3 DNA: TGCGCCAGCAGCCCCCGGGAGGGAGGGACCGGGGAGCTGTTTTTT; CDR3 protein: CASSPREGGTGELFF
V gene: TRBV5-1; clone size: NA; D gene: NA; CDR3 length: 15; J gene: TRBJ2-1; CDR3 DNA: TGCGCCAGCAGCTTTTCTAGGACCTTCTCGAATGAGCAGTTCTTC; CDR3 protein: CASSFSRTFSNEQFF
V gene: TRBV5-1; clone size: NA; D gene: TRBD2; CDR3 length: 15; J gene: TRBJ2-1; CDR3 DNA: TGCGCCAGCAGATCCGTAGCGGGAGGGCCGGGTGAGCAGTTCTTC; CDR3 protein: CASRSVAGGPGEQFF
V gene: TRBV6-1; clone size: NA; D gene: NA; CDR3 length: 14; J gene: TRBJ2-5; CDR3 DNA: TGTGCCAGCAGTGAGTTAGCAGCACGGGAGACCCAGTACTTC; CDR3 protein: CASSELAARETQYF
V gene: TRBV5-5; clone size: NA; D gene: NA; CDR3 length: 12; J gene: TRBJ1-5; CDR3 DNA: TGTGCCAGCAGCGCGACGGGTCAGCCCCAGCATTTT; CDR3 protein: CASSATGQPQHF
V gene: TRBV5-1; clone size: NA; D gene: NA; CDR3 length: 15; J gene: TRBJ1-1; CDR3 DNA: TGCGCCAGCAGCTTGGTAGCAGGCCTGAACACTGAAGCTTTCTTT; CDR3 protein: CASSLVAGLNTEAFF
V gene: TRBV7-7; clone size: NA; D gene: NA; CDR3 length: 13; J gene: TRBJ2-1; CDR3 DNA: TGTGCCAGCAGCTTAGGGGGGGGCGAGGAGCAGTTCTTC; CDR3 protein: CASSLGGGEEQFF
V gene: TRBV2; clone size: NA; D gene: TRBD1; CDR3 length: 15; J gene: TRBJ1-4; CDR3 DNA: TGTGCCAGCATCAATGGACAGGGAAGAGATGAAAAACTGTTTTTT; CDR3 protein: CASINGQGRDEKLFF
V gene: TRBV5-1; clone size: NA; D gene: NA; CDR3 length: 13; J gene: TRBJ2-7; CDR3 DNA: TGCGCCAGCAGCTTGCAGGACTCCTACGAGCAGTACTTC; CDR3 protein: CASSLQDSYEQYF
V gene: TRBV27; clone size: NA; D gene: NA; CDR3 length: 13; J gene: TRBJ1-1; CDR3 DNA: TGTGCCAGCAGAGGACGAGGGAACACTGAAGCTTTCTTT; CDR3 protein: CASRGRGNTEAFF
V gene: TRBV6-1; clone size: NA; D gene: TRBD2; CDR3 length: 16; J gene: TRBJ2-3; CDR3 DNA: TGTGCCAGCAGTGACCCCACTAGCGGGAGACCGGATACGCAGTATTTT; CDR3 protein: CASSDPTSGRPDTQYF
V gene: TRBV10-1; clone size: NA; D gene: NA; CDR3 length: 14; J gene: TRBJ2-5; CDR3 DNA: TGCGCCAGCAGCGCGGGGACAGCAGGAGAGACCCAGTACTTC; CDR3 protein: CASSAGTAGETQYF
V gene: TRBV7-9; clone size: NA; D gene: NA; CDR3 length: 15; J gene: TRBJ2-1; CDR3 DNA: TGTGCCAGCAGCACCGGAGGTTTGGCGCCGGGTGAGCAGTTCTTC; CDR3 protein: CASSTGGLAPGEQFF
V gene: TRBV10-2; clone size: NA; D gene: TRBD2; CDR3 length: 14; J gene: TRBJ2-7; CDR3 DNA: TGCGCCAGCAGCCGTAGCGGGAACTCCTACGAGCAGTACTTC; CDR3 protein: CASSRSGNSYEQYF
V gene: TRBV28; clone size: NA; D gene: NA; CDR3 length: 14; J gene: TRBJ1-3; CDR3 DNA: TGTGCCAGCAGTTCGGGTTCTTCTGGAAACACCATATATTTT; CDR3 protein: CASSSGSSGNTIYF
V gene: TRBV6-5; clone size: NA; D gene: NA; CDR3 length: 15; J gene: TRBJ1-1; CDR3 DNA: TGTGCCAGCAGTTACTCCCGGGCCCCGAACACTGAAGCTTTCTTT; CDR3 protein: CASSYSRAPNTEAFF
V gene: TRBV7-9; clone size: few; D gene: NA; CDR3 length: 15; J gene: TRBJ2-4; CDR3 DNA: TGTGCCAGCAGCTTACAGACCCCGTGGGGAAACATTCAGTACTTC; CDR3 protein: CASSLQTPWGNIQYF
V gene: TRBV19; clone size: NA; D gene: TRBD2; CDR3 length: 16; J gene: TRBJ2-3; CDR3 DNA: TGTGCCAGTAGTATATCCTGGCTAGCGGGAGCGGATACGCAGTATTTT; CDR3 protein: CASSISWLAGADTQYF
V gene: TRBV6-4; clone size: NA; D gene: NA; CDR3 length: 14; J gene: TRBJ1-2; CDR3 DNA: TGTGCCAGCAGTACGGACAGCACCCTCTATGGCTACACCTTC; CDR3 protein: CASSTDSTLYGYTF
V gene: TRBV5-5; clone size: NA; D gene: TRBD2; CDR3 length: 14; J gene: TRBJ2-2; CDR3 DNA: TGTGCCGGATCTAGCGGGAGGGCCCCCGGGGAGCTGTTTTTT; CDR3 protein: CAGSSGRAPGELFF
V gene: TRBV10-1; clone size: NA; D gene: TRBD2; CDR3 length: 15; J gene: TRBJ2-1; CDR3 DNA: TGCGCCAGCAGTGGGGCTAGCGGTTGGGGTAATGAGCAGTTCTTC; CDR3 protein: CASSGASGWGNEQFF
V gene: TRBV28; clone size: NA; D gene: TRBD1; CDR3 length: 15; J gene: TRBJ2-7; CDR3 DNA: TGTGCCAGCAGAGGCGGGGACAGGGGAGCGCGAGAGCAGTACTTC; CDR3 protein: CASRGGDRGAREQYF
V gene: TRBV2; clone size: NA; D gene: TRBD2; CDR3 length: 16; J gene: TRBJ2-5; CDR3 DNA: TGTGCCAGCAGTGAAGCGGCGGGAGGGGGAGGAGAGACCCAGTACTTC; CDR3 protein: CASSEAAGGGGETQYF
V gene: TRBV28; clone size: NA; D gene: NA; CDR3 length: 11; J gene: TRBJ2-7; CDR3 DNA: TGTGCCAGCAGTCACTACTACGAGCAGTACTTC; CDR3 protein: CASSHYYEQYF
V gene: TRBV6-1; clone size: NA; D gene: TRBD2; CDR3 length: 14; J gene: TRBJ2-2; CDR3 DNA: TGTGCCAGCAGGGGACTAGCTAACACCGGGGAGCTGTTTTTT; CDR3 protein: CASRGLANTGELFF
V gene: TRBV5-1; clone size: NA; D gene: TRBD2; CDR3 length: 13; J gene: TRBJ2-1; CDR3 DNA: TGCGCCACTGGGACTAGCGGTTCCAATGAGCAGTTCTTC; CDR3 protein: CATGTSGSNEQFF
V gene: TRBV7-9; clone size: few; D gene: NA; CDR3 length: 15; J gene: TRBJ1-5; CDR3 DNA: TGTGCCAGCAGCGCAGCGGGACGGAGGAATCAGCCCCAGCATTTT; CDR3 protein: CASSAAGRRNQPQHF
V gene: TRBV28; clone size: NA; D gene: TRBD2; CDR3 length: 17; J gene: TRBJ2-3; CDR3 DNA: TGTGCCAGCAGTTCCCACCCATCTAGCGGGAGCCCAGATACGCAGTATTTT; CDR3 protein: CASSSHPSSGSPDTQYF
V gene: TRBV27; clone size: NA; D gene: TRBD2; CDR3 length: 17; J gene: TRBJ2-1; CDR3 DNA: TGTGCCAGCAGTACCGGGACTAGCGGGAGGGTCCGGAATGAGCAGTTCTTC; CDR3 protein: CASSTGTSGRVRNEQFF
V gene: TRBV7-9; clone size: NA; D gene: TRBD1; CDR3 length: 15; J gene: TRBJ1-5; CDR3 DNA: TGTGCCAGCAGCCCGGACAGGGGAGGCAATCAGCCCCAGCATTTT; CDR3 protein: CASSPDRGGNQPQHF
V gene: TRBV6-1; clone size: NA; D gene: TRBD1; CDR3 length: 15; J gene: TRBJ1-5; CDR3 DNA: TGTGCCAGCAGTCCCGGGACAGGGGTCAATCAGCCCCAGCATTTT; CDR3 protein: CASSPGTGVNQPQHF
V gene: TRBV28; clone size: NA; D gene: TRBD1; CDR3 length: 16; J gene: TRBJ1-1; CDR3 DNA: TGTGCCAGCAGTTCCCCGGGACAGGGCGAGCCTTCAAAAGCTTTCTTT; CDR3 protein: CASSSPGQGEPSKAFF
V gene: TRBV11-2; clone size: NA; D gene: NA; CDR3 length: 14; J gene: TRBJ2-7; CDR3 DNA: TGTGCCAGCAGCTTAGGGAGGGGGGGCTACGAGCAGTACTTC; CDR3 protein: CASSLGRGGYEQYF
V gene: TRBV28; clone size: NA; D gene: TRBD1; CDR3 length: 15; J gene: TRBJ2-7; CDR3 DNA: TGTGCCAGCAGTTTATTCGGACAGGGTGTCGACGAGCAGTACTTC; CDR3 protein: CASSLFGQGVDEQYF
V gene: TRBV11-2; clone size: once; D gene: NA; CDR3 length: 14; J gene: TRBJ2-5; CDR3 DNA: TGTGCCAGCAGCCCCGGGTCGCTGAGGGAGACCCAGTACTTC; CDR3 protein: CASSPGSLRETQYF
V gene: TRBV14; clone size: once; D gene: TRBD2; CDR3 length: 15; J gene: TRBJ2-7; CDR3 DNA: TGTGCCAGCAGCCGTATTCAGGGACTATTCTACGAGCAGTACTTC; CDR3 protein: CASSRIQGLFYEQYF
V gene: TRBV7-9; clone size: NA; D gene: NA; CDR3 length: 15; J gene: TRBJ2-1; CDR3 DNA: TGTGCCAGCAGTCCCACGCGGACAGCTAACAATGAGCAGTTCTTC; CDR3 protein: CASSPTRTANNEQFF
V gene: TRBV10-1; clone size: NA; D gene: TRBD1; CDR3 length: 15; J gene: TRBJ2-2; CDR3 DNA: TGCGCCAGCGGGGACAGGGGGCAGGGCACCGGGGAGCTGTTTTTT; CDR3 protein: CASGDRGQGTGELFF
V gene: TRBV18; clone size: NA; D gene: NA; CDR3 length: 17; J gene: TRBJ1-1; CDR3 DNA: TGTGCCAGCTCACTTTGGCAACTTCCCCGCCGGAACACTGAAGCTTTCTTT; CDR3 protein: CASSLWQLPRRNTEAFF